This T cell receptor (beta chain) was retrieved from a study of post-analysis software for immune sequencing data. Study findings and constraints: Patients showed TRBV5-6, TRBV5-1 and TRBV20-1 among 4 or 5 TRBV segments more frequent than in controls.

CDR1 is SEHNR and CDR2 is FQNEAQ in the germline V gene (reference sequence). The CDR3 totals 15 residues. Trimming removed 6 bases from V and 3 bases from J; junction bases left unmatched: 7. Unique molecular identifiers had been added to the TCR beta cDNA libraries. TCRdb re-derived calls from the PCR reads in MiXCR, one entry per CDR3 protein. In the table there are roughly 650,000 distinct CDR3 sequences, about 60% of which are singletons. This clonotype was counted once. Its matching antigen is unknown. The clonotype comes from a girl aged 2 to 10 with multiple sclerosis. The specimen was blood. The V gene is TRBV7-9, the J gene TRBJ2-3, with 9 bases aligning to TRBD1. CDR3 bases: TGTGCCAGCAGGGAGTCAGGACAGGGGACAGATACGCAGTATTTT. This sequence encodes CASRESGQGTDTQYF.